This T cell receptor beta chain appears in the sequencing data of a study of T cells in Graves' hyperthyroidism and ophthalmopathy. Amplification targeted TCR beta CDR3 regions from RNA transcripts. During a first-round RT-PCR of the TCR CDR3, the HTBI primer set was used. TCRdb analysed the multiplex PCR reads with MiXCR anew, one entry per CDR3 protein. The sample contains hundreds of thousands of distinct CDR3 sequences, roughly 14% of which appear only once. Study conclusions and caveats: The majority of expanded thyroid clonotypes above 0.001 also appeared in blood.

At least ten counts were recorded for this clonotype. Its antigen is not identified. Germline CDR1 is SGHKS and CDR2 is YYEKEE (reference sequence). The CDR3 is 13 residues long. Trimming took 4 bases from V and 6 from J, leaving 14 bases between them. Lactation, pregnancy, other autoimmune disease or uncontrolled infection led to exclusion of patients. Sequencing input: blood. The V call is TRBV5-5, the J call TRBJ2-7; maybe TRBD1 (6 bases). The sequence came from a woman in her 40s with Graves' ophthalmopathy. DNA for the CDR3: TGTGCCAGCAGCCCCTGGACAGTTGGCGAGCAGTACTTC. Its translation is CASSPWTVGEQYF.